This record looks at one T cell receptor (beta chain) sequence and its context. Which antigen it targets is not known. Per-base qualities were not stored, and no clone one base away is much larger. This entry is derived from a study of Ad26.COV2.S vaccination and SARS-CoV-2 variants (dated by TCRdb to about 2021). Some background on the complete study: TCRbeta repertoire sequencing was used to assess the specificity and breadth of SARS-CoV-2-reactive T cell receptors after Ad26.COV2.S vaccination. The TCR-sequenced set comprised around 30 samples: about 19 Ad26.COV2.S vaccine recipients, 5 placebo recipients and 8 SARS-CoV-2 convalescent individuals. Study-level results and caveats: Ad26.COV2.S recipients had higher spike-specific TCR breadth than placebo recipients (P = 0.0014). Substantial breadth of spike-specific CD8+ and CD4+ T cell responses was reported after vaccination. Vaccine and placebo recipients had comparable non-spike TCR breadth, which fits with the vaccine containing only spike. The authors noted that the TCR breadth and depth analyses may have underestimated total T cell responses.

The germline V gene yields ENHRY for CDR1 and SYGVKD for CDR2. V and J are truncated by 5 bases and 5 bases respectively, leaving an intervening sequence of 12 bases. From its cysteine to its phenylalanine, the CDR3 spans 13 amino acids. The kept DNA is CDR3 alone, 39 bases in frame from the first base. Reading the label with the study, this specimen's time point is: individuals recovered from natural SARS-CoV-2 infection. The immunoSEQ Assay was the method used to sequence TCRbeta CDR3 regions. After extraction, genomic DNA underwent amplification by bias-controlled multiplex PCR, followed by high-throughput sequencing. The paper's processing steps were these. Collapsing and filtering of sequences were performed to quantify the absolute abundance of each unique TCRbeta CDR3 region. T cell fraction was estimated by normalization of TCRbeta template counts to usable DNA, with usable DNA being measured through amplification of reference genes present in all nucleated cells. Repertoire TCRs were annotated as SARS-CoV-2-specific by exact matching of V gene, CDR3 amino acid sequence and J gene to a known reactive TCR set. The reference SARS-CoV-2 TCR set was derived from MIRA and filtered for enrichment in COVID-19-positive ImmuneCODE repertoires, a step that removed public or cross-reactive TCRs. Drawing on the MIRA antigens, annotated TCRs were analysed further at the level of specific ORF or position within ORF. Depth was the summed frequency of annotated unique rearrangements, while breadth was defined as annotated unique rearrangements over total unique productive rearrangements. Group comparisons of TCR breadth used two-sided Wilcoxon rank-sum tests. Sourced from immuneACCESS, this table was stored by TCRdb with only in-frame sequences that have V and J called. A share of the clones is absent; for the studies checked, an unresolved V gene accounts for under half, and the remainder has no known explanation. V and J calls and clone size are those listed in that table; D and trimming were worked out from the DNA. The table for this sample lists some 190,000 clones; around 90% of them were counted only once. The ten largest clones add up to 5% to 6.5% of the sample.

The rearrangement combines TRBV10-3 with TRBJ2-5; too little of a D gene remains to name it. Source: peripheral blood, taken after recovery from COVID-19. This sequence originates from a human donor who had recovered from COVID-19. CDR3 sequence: CAISPFERETQYF. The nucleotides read TGTGCCATCAGTCCCTTCGAAAGGGAGACCCAGTACTTC.